This TCR beta chain was recorded in a study of memory CD4+ T cells and cytomegalovirus serostatus. Overall study: Of the healthy Belgian adults, eight or nine were CMV seropositive and 20 to 30 seronegative. Study-wide findings and caveats: CMV serostatus prediction reached median AUC about 0.96, or 0.93 with US-trained model.

Concerning this clone: The antigen is not known.

The data were produced by immunoSEQ multiplex PCR, yet TCRdb's version contains in-frame clones alone and is incomplete. The sample carries about 82,000 clones, approximately 80% recorded once. The sort gate was single viable CD3+CD4+CD8-CD45RO+ cells for memory CD4+ T cells. The germline gives CDR1 MGHRA, CDR2 YSYEKL. This CDR3 contains 16 residues. Losses at the gene ends were 0 bases for V and 5 bases for J; bases not matched to a gene: 6. The rearrangement joins TRBV4-1 to TRBJ1-4; 7 bases are a match to TRBD1. The sample consisted of memory CD4+ T cells from blood. The clonotype was recovered from an adult in good health and CMV-seronegative. CDR3 amino acids: CASSQDQNRGNEKLFF. CDR3 DNA sequence: TGCGCCAGCAGCCAAGATCAAAACAGGGGAAATGAAAAACTGTTTTTT.